These 20 T cell receptor beta chains share one sample of origin, sequenced in a study of OX40 agonist ivuxolimab in advanced cancers. Data came from immunoSEQ multiplex PCR; TCRdb stores just in-frame clones and leaves some out. The table records about 12,000 clones, roughly 77% of them present only once. Sample: CD4+ or CD8+ T cells sorted from blood, taken in a trial of the OX40 agonist ivuxolimab. These receptors originate from an adult with an advanced solid tumor such as melanoma, head and neck, liver or kidney cancer.

The chain combines TRBV28 with TRBJ1-6; 9 nucleotides line up with TRBD1. This CDR3 has 17 amino acids. J gave up 9 bases and V 4 bases, and 13 bases lay outside the gene matches. The germline V gene has CDR1 MDHEN and CDR2 SYDVKM. CDR3 sequence reads: CASSSPVIGQGFSPLHF. Here the CDR3 DNA reads TGTGCCAGCAGTTCACCCGTTATAGGACAGGGGTTTTCACCCCTCCACTTT.

This clone is judged medium-sized. This chain links TRBV21-1 with TRBJ2-7; the table's D call TRBD1 went unverified against the DNA. TRBV21-1 corresponds to a pseudogene. CDR3 length: 16 residues. CDR3 sequence reads: CASSESPDRMAYEQYF. In DNA, the CDR3 is TGTGCCAGCAGCGAGAGCCCCGACAGGATGGCCTACGAGCAGTACTTC.

The rearrangement uses TRBV21-1 and TRBJ1-6. TRBV21-1 is a pseudogene segment. The CDR3 consists of 13 residues. The CDR3 sequence: CASNLSLIHPLHF. CDR3 sequence (DNA): TGTGCCAGCAACCTGAGCCTGATTCACCCCCTCCACTTT.

By its share, this clone is medium-sized. J is TRBJ1-5 and V is TRBV6-5, with D unresolved. The CDR3 totals 14 residues. Trimming left V 0 bases short and J 1 base short, with 4 bases between. Germline CDR1 MNHEY, CDR2 SVGAGI. Written as DNA, the CDR3 is TGTGCCAGCAGTTACTCTGGGAGCAATCAGCCCCAGCATTTT. Translating it yields CASSYSGSNQPQHF.

This chain joins TRBV27 and TRBJ1-4, with D hard to call. This CDR3 is built from 14 residues. Between the trimmed V and J ends, which lost 5 bases and 1 base, there was a span of 8 bases. Germline assignment: CDR1 MNHEY and CDR2 SMNVEV (reference sequence). The CDR3 sequence: CASSTMGTNEKLFF. CDR3 sequence (DNA): TGTGCCAGCAGTACGATGGGAACTAATGAAAAACTGTTTTTT.

The V call is TRBV27, the J call TRBJ2-1; tentative D call: TRBD1 (5 bases). The CDR3 runs to 14 residues. Trimming took 4 bases from V and 3 from J, leaving 10 bases between them. Germline V CDR1 and CDR2: MNHEY, SMNVEV (reference sequence). DNA of the CDR3: TGTGCCAGCAGTTATGGACATCTCTACAATGAGCAGTTCTTC. Its protein is CASSYGHLYNEQFF.

V gene TRBV7-9 combines with J gene TRBJ1-1; a possible D gene is TRBD1 (5 bases). The CDR3 has 11 residues. Germline loops: CDR1 SEHNR, CDR2 FQNEAQ (reference sequence). V lost 11 bases to trimming and J lost 5 bases, with 12 bases between them. As DNA, the CDR3 is TGTGCCCTCGAGAAGGGGACTGAAGCTTTCTTT. Protein product: CALEKGTEAFF. The variable domain in full, completed from reference TRBV7-9 and TRBJ1-1, reads DTGVSQNPRHKITKRGQNVTFRCDPISEHNRLYWYRQTLGQGPEFLTYFQNEAQLEKSRLLSDRFSAERPKGSFSTLEIQRTEQGDSAMYLCALEKGTEAFFGQGTRLTVV.

The chain's CDR3 is CASSQVTGGTDTQYF. CDR3 coding DNA: TGCGCCAGCAGCCAAGTAACAGGGGGCACAGATACGCAGTATTTT. The V call is TRBV4-3, the J call TRBJ2-3; 7 nucleotides align to TRBD1. V lost 1 base to trimming and J lost 1 base; unmatched junction nucleotides: 2. CDR1 is LGHNA, CDR2 YSLEER, per germline. The CDR3 spans 15 residues.

The V gene is TRBV4-1, the J gene TRBJ2-7; possibly TRBD1 for D (6 bases). This CDR3 has 16 amino acids. Trimming removed 3 bases at V and 2 bases at J, with 17 bases between. Germline V CDR1 and CDR2: MGHRA, YSYEKL. CDR3 residues: CASSQRTGTGTYEQYF. The CDR3 DNA reads TGCGCCAGCAGCCAGAGAACAGGGACGGGTACCTACGAGCAGTACTTC.

V is TRBV7-9 and J is TRBJ1-2; 11 bases are a match to TRBD1. J was trimmed by 4 bases and V by 8 bases; bases with no gene match: 9. This CDR3 is 15 amino acids long. CDR1 is SEHNR and CDR2 is FQNEAQ in the germline V gene (reference sequence). This chain's CDR3 is CASGDWTGGSYGYTF. CDR3 nucleotides: TGTGCCAGCGGGGATTGGACAGGGGGCAGCTATGGCTACACCTTC.

The gene calls are TRBV29-1 and TRBJ2-2; D is undetermined. The CDR3 spans 15 residues. Looked up from germline, CDR1 is SQVTM and CDR2 is ANQGSEA. V lost 2 bases and J lost 1, with 11 bases in between. The CDR3 is CSVELPAENTGELFF. For the CDR3, the DNA is TGCAGCGTTGAACTCCCGGCGGAGAACACCGGGGAGCTGTTTTTT.

By share, this clone counts as medium-sized. V and J are TRBV7-2 and TRBJ2-7, with 9 bases lining up with TRBD2. Trimming at V came to 4 bases and at J to 3 bases, leaving 7 bases not matched to a gene. The CDR3 length is 15 residues. CDR1 is SGHTA and CDR2 is FQGNSA in the germline V gene. The CDR3 reads CASSYPSGAGYEQYF. CDR3 nucleotides: TGTGCCAGCAGCTACCCTAGCGGGGCGGGCTACGAGCAGTACTTC.

This clone occurred a few times. This rearrangement joins TRBV18 to TRBJ2-5; TRBD1 matches at 12 bases. In germline, CDR1 is KGHSH, CDR2 LQKENI. This CDR3 contains 16 residues. V shed 3 bases and J 5 bases; nucleotides not matched to a gene: 7. For the CDR3, the DNA is TGTGCCAGCTCACCGACCGGGACAGGGGGCTTTGAGACCCAGTACTTC. It encodes CASSPTGTGGFETQYF.

This rearrangement joins TRBV10-3 to TRBJ1-4; no reliable D call. The V end was cut by 2 bases, the J end by 0 bases, with 7 bases between. CDR1 and CDR2 (germline): ENHRY, SYGVKD. The CDR3 has 15 amino acids. In nucleotides, the CDR3 is TGTGCCATCAGTGAGGGGGAAGCAACTAATGAAAAACTGTTTTTT. Translating it yields CAISEGEATNEKLFF.

The rearrangement joins TRBV28 to TRBJ1-1; D unclear. From germline, CDR1 is MDHEN and CDR2 SYDVKM. The CDR3 is 14 amino acids. Between the trimmed V and J ends, which lost 6 bases and 11 bases, there was a span of 22 bases. For the CDR3, the DNA is TGTGCCAGCAGAGATCCGGGTTTCCTCGAGGCGGCTTTCTTT. This translates into CASRDPGFLEAAFF.

The genes are TRBV11-3 and TRBJ2-1; perhaps D is TRBD1 or TRBD2 (5 bases each). The CDR3 loop spans 13 amino acids. Germline V lookup: CDR1 SGHNT, CDR2 YENEEA. The germline V and J ends were trimmed by 4 bases and 5 bases, with 9 bases remaining between them. CDR3 in amino acids: CASSSGPNNEQFF. In nucleotides, the CDR3 is TGTGCCAGCAGCTCGGGACCAAACAATGAGCAGTTCTTC.

The rearrangement joins TRBV28 to TRBJ2-3; 14 nucleotides line up with TRBD2. J lost 4 bases, V lost 9 bases, and 6 bases had no gene match. Germline CDR1 and CDR2: MDHEN and SYDVKM. The CDR3 runs to 15 residues. For the CDR3, the DNA is TGTGCCAGTATGAGGACTAGCGGGAGGTCAGATACGCAGTATTTT. As protein: CASMRTSGRSDTQYF.

The chain couples TRBV19 to TRBJ2-7; the D gene is possibly TRBD1 (5 bases). This CDR3 spans 14 amino acids. The germline gives CDR1 LNHDA, CDR2 SQIVND (reference sequence). Trimming shortened V by 6 bases and J by 3 bases, and 15 bases separated the two germline ends. This CDR3 is CASSSIDSYYEQYF. The DNA for the CDR3 is TGTGCCAGTAGCAGTATCGACAGTTACTACGAGCAGTACTTC. The full variable domain, rest sourced from reference TRBV19 and TRBJ2-7, is DGGITQSPKYLFRKEGQNVTLSCEQNLNHDAMYWYRQDPGQGLRLIYYSQIVNDFQKGDIAEGYSVSREKKESFPLTVTSAQKNPTAFYLCASSSIDSYYEQYFGPGTRLTVT.

The V call is TRBV11-1, the J call TRBJ2-2; D might be TRBD2 (6 bases). CDR1 and CDR2 (germline): SGHAT, FQDESV (reference sequence). This CDR3 has 18 residues. Trimming removed 3 bases from V and 5 bases from J, with 22 bases in between. The CDR3 loop reads CASSFPTEGYGRTGELFF. CDR3 coding DNA: TGTGCCAGCAGCTTCCCGACGGAGGGGTATGGAAGGACCGGGGAGCTGTTTTTT.

This chain connects TRBV2 to TRBJ2-5; 11 nucleotides agree with TRBD1. The CDR3 is 16 amino acids. Trimming cost V 3 bases and J 5 bases; bases outside gene matches: 8. The V gene's germline CDR1 is SNHLY and CDR2 FYNNEI. The CDR3 loop is CASSDFGQGALETQYF. CDR3 DNA: TGTGCCAGCAGTGATTTTGGACAGGGGGCGCTGGAGACCCAGTACTTC. Combining the CDR3 with reference TRBV2 and TRBJ2-5 gives the whole variable domain EPEVTQTPSHQVTQMGQEVILRCVPISNHLYFYWYRQILGQKVEFLVSFYNNEISEKSEIFDDQFSVERPDGSNFTLKIRSTKLEDSAMYFCASSDFGQGALETQYFGPGTRLLVL.